This TCR beta chain stems from a study of T cell repertoires in cytomegalovirus infection (dated by TCRdb to about 2019). With respect to the entire study: The HLA type of each donor mattered for the analysis, because public TCR beta signatures pointed to carriage of CMV infection along with the matching HLA type.

From its cysteine to its phenylalanine, the CDR3 spans 13 amino acids. This entry keeps only the CDR3 DNA: 39 bases, framed from base 1. CDR1 and CDR2 (SGHVS, FNYEAQ) derive from the germline V gene. V and J lose 7 bases and 1 base, and a span of 11 bases separates them. Sequencer: Illumina HiSeq 1500. TCRdb reprocessing: public reads trimmed at Q25 with fastp, clones called with MiXCR, in-frame beta chains kept. Each entry merges the rows of one CDR3 protein and shows their most common DNA and genes. In all, the sample holds under 800,000 distinct CDR3 sequences, and about 24% of those were seen once. The ten most abundant clones make up 6.5% to 10% of the sample. General conclusions and limits of the study: In the ex vivo response, HLA-C-restricted CMV-specific TCR beta clonotypes were dominant, and in two of eight donors the single most frequent clonotype came from this HLA-C-restricted group. Cumulative frequency of public TCR beta family members discriminated carriers of CMV infection plus the relevant HLA type in this cohort and an independent 352-donor cohort.

Remarks on this clonotype: Its antigen is still unknown. This may come from a read error, since a much larger clone is one base off.

Sequenced material: CD8+ T cells from PBMCs. The origin of this receptor is a human donor in good health (CMV status not recorded). Some clones in this sample may be carry-over from other donors' samples. The chain uses TRBV7-6 and TRBJ2-7, with an unclear D gene assignment. DNA sequence: TGTGCCAGCAAGTCCGGGTCTTCCTACGAGCAGTACTTC. Its protein product is CASKSGSSYEQYF.